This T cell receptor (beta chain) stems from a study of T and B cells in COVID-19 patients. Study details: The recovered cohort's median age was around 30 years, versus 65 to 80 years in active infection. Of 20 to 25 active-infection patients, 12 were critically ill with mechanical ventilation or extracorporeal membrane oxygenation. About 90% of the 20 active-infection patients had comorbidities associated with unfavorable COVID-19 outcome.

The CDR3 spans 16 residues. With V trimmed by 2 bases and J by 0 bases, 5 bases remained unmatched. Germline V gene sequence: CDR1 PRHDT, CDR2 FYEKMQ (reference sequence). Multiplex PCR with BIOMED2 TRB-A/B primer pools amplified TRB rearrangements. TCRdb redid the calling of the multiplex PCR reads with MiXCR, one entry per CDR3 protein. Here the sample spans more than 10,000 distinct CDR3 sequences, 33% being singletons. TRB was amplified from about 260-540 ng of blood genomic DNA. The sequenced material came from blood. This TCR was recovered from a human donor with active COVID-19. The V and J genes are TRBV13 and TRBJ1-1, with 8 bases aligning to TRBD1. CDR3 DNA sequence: TGTGCCAGCAGCTTACGGACAGGGCGTATGAACACTGAAGCTTTCTTT. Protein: CASSLRTGRMNTEAFF.